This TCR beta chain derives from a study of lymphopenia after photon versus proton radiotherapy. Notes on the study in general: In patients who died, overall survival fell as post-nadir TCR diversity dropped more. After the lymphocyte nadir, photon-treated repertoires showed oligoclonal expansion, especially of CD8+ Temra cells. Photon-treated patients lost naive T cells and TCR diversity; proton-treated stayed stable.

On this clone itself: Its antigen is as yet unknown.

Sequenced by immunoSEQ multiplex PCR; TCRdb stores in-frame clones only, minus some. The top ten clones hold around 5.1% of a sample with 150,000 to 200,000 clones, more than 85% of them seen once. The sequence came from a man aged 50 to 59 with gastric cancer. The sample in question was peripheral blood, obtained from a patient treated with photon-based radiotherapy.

The CDR3 DNA reads as TGTGCCAGCAGCTTTGACAGGGACACCATATATTTT. Translated, it gives CASSFDRDTIYF. The chain couples TRBV9 to TRBJ1-3, with TRBD1 matching over 7 bases. CDR3 length: 12 residues. Looked up from germline, CDR1 is SGDLS and CDR2 is YYNGEE. V shed 4 bases and J 8 bases; nucleotides not matched to a gene: 3.